The T cell receptor (beta chain) described here comes from a study of Tregs in tolerant kidney transplant recipients. Unstimulated Tregs (CD4+CD25+CD127-) and CD4+CD25- non-Tregs were sorted from PBMCs. General study findings and limits: Activated donor B cell expansion appeared to reveal the most relevant donor-specific TCRbeta repertoire. This study did not directly address biological reproducibility.

Points on this clone: The antigen is not known.

This table comes from immunoSEQ multiplex PCR, and its TCRdb copy is limited to in-frame clones, with some not included. The table has some 110,000 clones, around 94% seen once. This CDR3 contains 14 residues. V lost 4 bases and J lost 0, with 8 bases in between. CDR1 is SGHRS and CDR2 is YFSETQ in the germline V gene. This sequence was found in a human donor in good health. The rearrangement uses TRBV5-1 and TRBJ2-4; D possibly corresponds to TRBD2 (5 bases). The sequenced material came from CD4+ T cells from blood. CDR3 nucleotides: TGCGCCAGCAGCCCCGGGGTAGCCAAAAACATTCAGTACTTC. This translates into CASSPGVAKNIQYF.